These T cell receptor beta chains were read from a single sample in a study of cytomegalovirus exposure and HLA in healthy donors. Here immunoSEQ multiplex PCR was the method, and the copy in TCRdb shows in-frame clones only, minus some. The sample gives roughly 130,000 clones, about 82% of which show up once; 5% to 6.5% is in the top ten. Sample: PBMCs. These receptors were taken from a man aged 25 to 40 in good health and CMV-seronegative. Each CDR3 is given with its conserved first and last residue. D genes are given only for firm matches. Clone size appears in some rows only: once, few, many, or a class for an expanded clone.

d_gene: TRBD2; j_gene: TRBJ2-1; abundance: -; v_gene: TRBV6-5; CDR3aa: CASSGGTSGYNEQFF; CDR3nt: TGTGCCAGCAGCGGAGGGACTAGCGGCTACAATGAGCAGTTCTTC
d_gene: TRBD1; j_gene: TRBJ1-1; abundance: -; v_gene: TRBV5-8; CDR3aa: CASSTTGEGTEAFF; CDR3nt: TGTGCCAGCAGCACGACAGGGGAGGGGACTGAAGCTTTCTTT
d_gene: TRBD1; j_gene: TRBJ1-5; abundance: -; v_gene: TRBV4-1; CDR3aa: CASSQGGAGGLSNQPQHF; CDR3nt: TGCGCCAGCAGCCAAGGCGGGGCAGGGGGCCTTAGCAATCAGCCCCAGCATTTT
d_gene: -; j_gene: TRBJ1-3; abundance: -; v_gene: TRBV30; CDR3aa: CAWSPGAIGNTIYF; CDR3nt: TGTGCCTGGAGTCCAGGGGCAATTGGAAACACCATATATTTT
d_gene: TRBD1; j_gene: TRBJ2-7; abundance: -; v_gene: TRBV15; CDR3aa: CATSREPRTGLTYEQYF; CDR3nt: TGTGCCACCAGCAGGGAACCTAGGACAGGGCTGACCTACGAGCAGTACTTC
d_gene: -; j_gene: TRBJ1-4; abundance: few; v_gene: TRBV19; CDR3aa: CASLRRGYATNEKLFF; CDR3nt: TGTGCCAGCCTAAGGCGGGGGTATGCAACTAATGAAAAACTGTTTTTT
d_gene: TRBD2; j_gene: TRBJ2-7; abundance: -; v_gene: TRBV4-3; CDR3aa: CASSSGLAFYEQYF; CDR3nt: TGCGCCAGCAGCTCGGGACTAGCGTTTTACGAGCAGTACTTC
d_gene: -; j_gene: TRBJ1-3; abundance: -; v_gene: TRBV7-2; CDR3aa: CASSSPRQGTGNTIYF; CDR3nt: TGTGCCAGCAGCTCTCCGCGGCAGGGGACTGGAAACACCATATATTTT
d_gene: -; j_gene: TRBJ1-1; abundance: -; v_gene: TRBV4-3; CDR3aa: CASSQGAGTEAFF; CDR3nt: TGCGCCAGCAGCCAAGGAGCAGGGACTGAAGCTTTCTTT
d_gene: TRBD1; j_gene: TRBJ1-1; abundance: -; v_gene: TRBV5-1; CDR3aa: CASSPGQGYTEAFF; CDR3nt: TGCGCCAGCAGCCCGGGACAGGGGTACACTGAAGCTTTCTTT